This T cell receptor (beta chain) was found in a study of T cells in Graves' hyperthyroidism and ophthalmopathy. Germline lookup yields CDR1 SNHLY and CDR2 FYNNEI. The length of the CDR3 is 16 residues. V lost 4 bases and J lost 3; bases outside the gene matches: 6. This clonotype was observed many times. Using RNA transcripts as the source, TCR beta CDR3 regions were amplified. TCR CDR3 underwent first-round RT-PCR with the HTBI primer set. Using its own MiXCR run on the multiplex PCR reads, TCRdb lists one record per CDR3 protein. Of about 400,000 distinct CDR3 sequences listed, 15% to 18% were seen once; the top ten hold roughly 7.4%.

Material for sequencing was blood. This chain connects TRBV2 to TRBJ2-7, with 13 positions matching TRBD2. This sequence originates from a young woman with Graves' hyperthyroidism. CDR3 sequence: CASSATSGRVNYEQYF. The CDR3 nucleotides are TGTGCCAGCAGTGCTACTAGCGGGAGGGTTAACTACGAGCAGTACTTC.